A selection of T cell receptor beta chains follows, all from one sample in a study of shared clonotypes between healthy human individuals. The data were produced by immunoSEQ multiplex PCR, yet TCRdb's version contains in-frame clones alone and is incomplete. The repertoire has approximately 810,000 clones, more than 85% of them found once; the top ten carry 24%. The material sequenced was naive CD8+ T cells sorted from blood. Receptors originate from a man aged 25-45 years in good health. The CDR3 runs from the conserved cysteine through the conserved F or W. A D gene is named only where the DNA matches it firmly. Only part of the rows carry a size: once, few, many, or a class if the clone is expanded.

clone_size: -; v_call: TRBV5-1; d_call: -; j_call: TRBJ1-1; cdr3_nt: TGCGCCAGCAGCTTGGAGGGGCAGGGAAGGGTGAACACTGAAGCTTTCTTT; cdr3_aa: CASSLEGQGRVNTEAFF
clone_size: -; v_call: TRBV28; d_call: -; j_call: TRBJ2-7; cdr3_nt: TGTGCCAGCAGTATGATGGGTACCCCCTCCTACGAGCAGTACTTC; cdr3_aa: CASSMMGTPSYEQYF
clone_size: -; v_call: TRBV7-8; d_call: TRBD1; j_call: TRBJ2-5; cdr3_nt: TGTGCCAGCAGCCAACGACAGGGAGTGAAGACCCAGTACTTC; cdr3_aa: CASSQRQGVKTQYF
clone_size: -; v_call: TRBV5-6; d_call: -; j_call: TRBJ2-6; cdr3_nt: TGTGCCAGCAGCTACCGCCGGCTGACGGACTCTGGGGCCAACGTCCTGACTTTC; cdr3_aa: CASSYRRLTDSGANVLTF
clone_size: -; v_call: TRBV9; d_call: -; j_call: TRBJ1-1; cdr3_nt: TGTGCCAGCAGCGGGGATTCAGGGTTTGGTTTCACTGAAGCTTTCTTT; cdr3_aa: CASSGDSGFGFTEAFF
clone_size: few; v_call: TRBV9; d_call: TRBD1; j_call: TRBJ2-2; cdr3_nt: TGTGCCAGCAGCGGAAGGACAGGGGAGAACACCGGGGAGCTGTTTTTT; cdr3_aa: CASSGRTGENTGELFF
clone_size: -; v_call: TRBV27; d_call: -; j_call: TRBJ2-7; cdr3_nt: TGTGCCAGCAGTTTATCGGTGGGGTCGTCCTCCTACGAGCAGTACTTC; cdr3_aa: CASSLSVGSSSYEQYF
clone_size: -; v_call: TRBV27; d_call: -; j_call: TRBJ2-3; cdr3_nt: TGTGCCAGCAGTTACCGGGGCGCAGATACGCAGTATTTT; cdr3_aa: CASSYRGADTQYF
clone_size: -; v_call: TRBV15; d_call: -; j_call: TRBJ1-5; cdr3_nt: TGTGCCACCAGCAGCCGCGACCGCCGCAATCAGCCCCAGCATTTT; cdr3_aa: CATSSRDRRNQPQHF
clone_size: -; v_call: TRBV7-9; d_call: -; j_call: TRBJ2-2; cdr3_nt: TGTGCCAGCAGTCCAGGGAAGACCGGGGAGCTGTTTTTT; cdr3_aa: CASSPGKTGELFF
clone_size: once; v_call: TRBV9; d_call: TRBD1; j_call: TRBJ2-2; cdr3_nt: TGTGCCAGCAGCGTAAGCCGACAGGGCCGAAACACCGGGGAGCTGTTTTTT; cdr3_aa: CASSVSRQGRNTGELFF